This TCR beta chain emerged from a study of blood T cell repertoires in COVID-19. Study at large: PBMCs, B-cell-depleted T cells, or T cells were the source of the cDNA or gDNA that made up the material.

CDR1 is MGHRA, CDR2 YSYEKL, per germline. V shed 0 bases, J shed 0 bases, and the junction held 8 bases outside the gene matches. The CDR3 length is 19 residues. This clone occurred a few times. Only in-frame clones appear in the TCRdb table, and some are missing; sequencing was by immunoSEQ multiplex PCR. This repertoire shows fewer than 250,000 clones, about 83% found once; its top ten account for less than 3%. The V call is TRBV4-1, the J call TRBJ2-4, with TRBD2 identical over 10 bases. The source material was peripheral blood. This receptor was obtained from a man over 45 with active or convalescent COVID-19. CDR3 loop: CASSQEGLAGDLAKNIQYF. The CDR3 coding sequence is TGCGCCAGCAGCCAAGAGGGGCTAGCGGGAGACTTAGCCAAAAACATTCAGTACTTC.